This T cell receptor beta chain came from a study of shared clonotypes between healthy human individuals. The method was immunoSEQ multiplex PCR; TCRdb's version includes in-frame clones alone and lacks a portion of them. Of 450,000 to 700,000 clones in the sample, less than 97% were seen once. Terminally differentiated effector memory CD45RA+ cells were left out of the naive CD8 fraction, which was CD45RO-negative and positively selected for CCR7. The CDR3 loop spans 15 amino acids. In germline, CDR1 is SGDLS, CDR2 YYNGEE. J lost 4 bases, V lost 8 bases, and 10 bases had no gene match. The specimen was naive CD8+ T cells sorted from blood. This TCR was sampled from a woman in her 30s in good health. This sequence joins TRBV9 and TRBJ2-5; 11 bases line up with TRBD2. CDR3 bases: TGTGCCAGTAGCATAGCGGGAGGGCCGGGAGAGACCCAGTACTTC. This encodes CASSIAGGPGETQYF.